Each of the 22 T cell receptor beta chains below was sequenced from the same sample in a study of shared clonotypes between healthy human individuals. Profiling relied on immunoSEQ multiplex PCR, and the TCRdb table lists in-frame clones only, not all of them. This sample yields some 1,900,000 clones, of which over 85% are seen a single time; 1% to 1.5% belongs to the top ten. Terminally differentiated effector memory CD45RA+ cells were excluded from the naive CD8 cells, which were CD45RO-negative and positively selected for CCR7. The sample taken for sequencing was naive CD8+ T cells sorted from blood. The receptor source for this set is a man aged 18 to 30 in good health.

The chain links TRBV11-2 to TRBJ2-7; tentatively, D is TRBD2 (5 bases). Deletions cut 5 bases from V and 2 bases from J, with 10 bases between. The germline V gene has CDR1 SGHAT and CDR2 FQNNGV. The length of the CDR3 is 13 residues. The DNA of the CDR3 is TGTGCCAGCAGCCCAGGAGGAACCTACGAGCAGTACTTC. Residues: CASSPGGTYEQYF.

The chain combines TRBV27 with TRBJ1-3; no clear D. CDR1 is MNHEY, CDR2 SMNVEV, per germline (reference sequence). There are 15 residues in the CDR3. V was cut by 5 bases and J by 2 bases, with 13 bases left in between. The CDR3: CASSPHADPGNTIYF. Written as DNA, the CDR3 is TGTGCCAGCAGTCCACACGCGGACCCTGGAAACACCATATATTTT.

V and J are TRBV18 and TRBJ2-3, with 8 positions matching TRBD2. With V trimmed by 5 bases and J by 1 base, 11 bases remained unmatched. The CDR3 consists of 17 residues. CDR1 and CDR2 from the germline V gene are KGHSH and LQKENI. DNA of the CDR3: TGTGCCAGCTCATCCCCCGCGGGTAGCGGGGGCACAGATACGCAGTATTTT. Amino acids: CASSSPAGSGGTDTQYF.

The chain employs TRBV5-1 and TRBJ1-1, with 9 bases lining up with TRBD1. Germline V gene data show CDR1 as SGHRS and CDR2 as YFSETQ. There are 14 residues in the CDR3. After removal of 0 bases from V and 6 bases from J, the junction contained 3 bases not matched to a gene. The CDR3 region has the DNA TGCGCCAGCAGCTTGGGGACAGGGGTTCCTGAAGCTTTCTTT. This encodes CASSLGTGVPEAFF.

The V and J genes are TRBV2 and TRBJ2-3; D possibly corresponds to TRBD2 (6 bases). The V gene lost 5 bases and the J gene lost 0 bases, with 15 bases spanning the gap. The CDR3 consists of 16 residues. Germline CDR1 reads SNHLY; CDR2 reads FYNNEI. The chain's CDR3 is CASSLSLSGSTDTQYF. DNA for the CDR3: TGTGCCAGCAGTCTCTCCCTTAGCGGAAGCACAGATACGCAGTATTTT.

This chain uses TRBV5-1 with TRBJ1-2, with 8 nucleotides matching TRBD1. Trimming at V came to 0 bases and at J to 7 bases, leaving 14 bases not matched to a gene. CDR3 length: 17 amino acids. The germline V gene encodes CDR1 SGHRS and CDR2 YFSETQ. CDR3 in amino acids: CASSLDPRGQGPSGYTF. DNA for the CDR3: TGCGCCAGCAGCTTGGATCCCCGTGGACAGGGACCCTCTGGCTACACCTTC.

V usage is TRBV5-1 and J usage is TRBJ2-7; perhaps TRBD1 as D (6 bases). In germline, CDR1 is SGHRS, CDR2 YFSETQ. V lost 2 bases, J lost 3 bases, and 12 bases lay in between. The CDR3 consists of 14 residues. The CDR3, as DNA: TGCGCCAGCAGCTTTCGACAGGAACACTACGAGCAGTACTTC. As protein: CASSFRQEHYEQYF.

The rearrangement uses TRBV15 and TRBJ2-1, with D tentatively TRBD1 (5 bases). Germline V CDR1 and CDR2: LNHNV, YYDKDF (reference sequence). The ends were cut back, 8 bases at V and 6 bases at J, with 14 bases in the middle. The CDR3 runs 13 residues. The CDR3 sequence: CATSVGLFNEQFF. In DNA, the CDR3 is TGTGCCACCTCGGTGGGGCTATTCAATGAGCAGTTCTTC.

This clone showed up just once. The chain carries TRBV11-2 and TRBJ2-7; no reliable D call. The CDR3 totals 14 residues. V lost 1 base, J lost 0 bases, and 7 bases lay in between. Germline assignment: CDR1 SGHAT and CDR2 FQNNGV. The CDR3 DNA sequence: TGTGCCAGCAGCTTAGTACAGTACTCCTACGAGCAGTACTTC. Encoded protein: CASSLVQYSYEQYF.

The rearrangement uses TRBV9 and TRBJ1-1; no clear D gene. Germline CDR1 is SGDLS and CDR2 is YYNGEE. Trimming removed 4 bases at V and 1 base at J, with 11 bases between. CDR3 length: 14 amino acids. The CDR3 region is CASSPHFRNTEAFF. DNA for the CDR3: TGTGCCAGCAGCCCCCATTTTAGGAACACTGAAGCTTTCTTT.

The chain links TRBV30 to TRBJ1-6; D is unresolved. The germline V and J ends were trimmed by 1 base and 4 bases, with 11 bases remaining between them. The CDR3 extends over 15 amino acids. CDR1 is GTSNPN and CDR2 is SVGIG in the germline V gene (reference sequence). As DNA, the CDR3 is TGTGCCTGGAGTGACGAGAATTTTTATAATTCACCCCTCCACTTT. This translates into CAWSDENFYNSPLHF.

The rearrangement uses TRBV9 and TRBJ1-2, with D unclear. The CDR3 is 15 residues long. In germline, CDR1 is SGDLS, CDR2 YYNGEE. Trimming stripped 0 bases from V and 2 bases from J, with 11 bases between. As DNA, the CDR3 is TGTGCCAGCAGCGTAGGAGTTGGGCAGAACTATGGCTACACCTTC. This translates into CASSVGVGQNYGYTF.

This clone was seen just once. The V and J genes are TRBV27 and TRBJ1-6; D is possibly TRBD1 (6 bases). Germline assignment: CDR1 MNHEY and CDR2 SMNVEV (reference sequence). Trimming took 6 bases from V and 6 from J, leaving 15 bases between them. The CDR3 is 15 residues long. The CDR3 spells CASSATGYPNSPLHF. The CDR3 bases are TGTGCCAGCAGCGCAACAGGGTACCCTAATTCACCCCTCCACTTT.

Worth noting for this clone: Other nucleotide sequences in the sample specify the same CDR3. The rearrangement links TRBV27 to TRBJ2-2, with D tentatively TRBD1 or TRBD2 (6 bases each). Germline V gene lookup returns CDR1 MNHEY and CDR2 SMNVEV (reference sequence). V dropped 0 bases and J dropped 4 bases, with 12 bases sitting between them. The CDR3 has 16 residues. The CDR3 region is CASSLSPGAGTGELFF. CDR3 coding DNA: TGTGCCAGCAGTTTATCGCCGGGGGCCGGCACCGGGGAGCTGTTTTTT.

The table lists this clone with a count of one. The V call is TRBV27, the J call TRBJ1-5; no reliable D call. From germline, CDR1 is MNHEY and CDR2 SMNVEV (reference sequence). V was cut by 8 bases and J by 0 bases, with 11 bases left in between. This CDR3 region has 14 residues. CDR3 residues: CASGGLGSNQPQHF. The CDR3, as DNA: TGTGCCAGCGGTGGGCTGGGTAGCAATCAGCCCCAGCATTTT.

The CDR3 region has the DNA TGTGCCAGCAGTTTTTCAGGGGCGAACAATGAGCAGTTCTTC. It encodes CASSFSGANNEQFF. The chain carries TRBV27 and TRBJ2-1; D might be TRBD1 (6 bases). V was shortened by 3 bases and J by 5 bases, with 11 bases between the two germline ends. The germline gives CDR1 MNHEY, CDR2 SMNVEV (reference sequence). CDR3 size: 14 residues.

The chain uses TRBV29-1 and TRBJ2-3, with a weak D call TRBD2 (6 bases). Germline CDR1 SQVTM, CDR2 ANQGSEA. The CDR3 loop spans 13 amino acids. The V gene lost 1 base and the J gene lost 2 bases, with 7 bases spanning the gap. In nucleotides, the CDR3 is TGCAGCGTTGAAGGGACTATCACAGATACGCAGTATTTT. Protein: CSVEGTITDTQYF.

The chain recombines TRBV6-1 with TRBJ1-5; D unresolved. The CDR3 has 17 residues. Looked up from germline, CDR1 is MNHNS and CDR2 is SASEGT. Trimming stripped 0 bases from V and 5 bases from J, with 17 bases between. CDR3 in amino acids: CASSEAGGPEVHQPQHF. CDR3 bases: TGTGCCAGCAGTGAAGCAGGCGGGCCCGAGGTCCATCAGCCCCAGCATTTT.

The V gene is TRBV30, the J gene TRBJ2-1; 13 nucleotides line up with TRBD2. Germline loops: CDR1 GTSNPN, CDR2 SVGIG (reference sequence). This CDR3 spans 17 amino acids. J was trimmed by 4 bases and V by 6 bases; bases with no gene match: 12. The CDR3 DNA follows: TGTGCCTGCCTCGCCGGGACTAGCGGGGCGTGGTACAATGAGCAGTTCTTC. It is translated as CACLAGTSGAWYNEQFF.

This rearrangement joins TRBV7-9 to TRBJ2-3, with D perhaps assigned TRBD1 or TRBD2 (5 bases each). The ends were cut back, 5 bases at V and 0 bases at J, with 12 bases in the middle. The CDR3 has 15 residues. CDR1 and CDR2 (germline): SEHNR, FQNEAQ (reference sequence). The CDR3, as DNA: TGTGCCAGCAGCCCTACCGAGGGGAGCACAGATACGCAGTATTTT. It translates to CASSPTEGSTDTQYF.

The chain uses TRBV9 and TRBJ1-3; D is possibly TRBD1 (5 bases). Per germline, CDR1 SGDLS and CDR2 YYNGEE. V was trimmed by 0 bases and J by 1 base, leaving 14 bases between them. CDR3 length equals 17 residues. The CDR3 DNA sequence: TGTGCCAGCAGCGTAGGGCCCCTCGGGGGTTCTGGAAACACCATATATTTT. Amino acid sequence: CASSVGPLGGSGNTIYF. Based on the CDR3 plus reference TRBV9 and TRBJ1-3, the full variable domain is DSGVTQTPKHLITATGQRVTLRCSPRSGDLSVYWYQQSLDQGLQFLIQYYNGEERAKGNILERFSAQQFPDLHSELNLSSLELGDSALYFCASSVGPLGGSGNTIYFGEGSWLTVV.

The V call is TRBV9, the J call TRBJ2-7; TRBD1 matches 7 bases. The CDR3 is made up of 16 amino acids. The germline V gene encodes CDR1 SGDLS and CDR2 YYNGEE. V was clipped by 4 bases and J by 0 bases; unmatched bases: 10. The CDR3 reads CASSPTGTVSSYEQYF. The CDR3 nucleotides are TGTGCCAGCAGCCCTACCGGGACAGTAAGCTCCTACGAGCAGTACTTC.